This T cell receptor beta chain was retrieved from a study of blood T cell repertoires in COVID-19. The wider study: Sites in the United States, Italy and Spain provided acute and convalescent COVID-19 samples.

On this clone: The junction departs from the called germline gene at one end, perhaps through a read error.

The CDR3 is made up of 14 amino acids. Per germline, CDR1 SNHLY and CDR2 FYNNEI. TCRdb's copy holds only in-frame clones and misses some; the assay was immunoSEQ multiplex PCR. The data contain more than 95,000 clones, 79% of them singletons. Sequenced input: peripheral blood. The V and J genes are TRBV2 and TRBJ2-7; the D is unclear. This receptor was obtained from a man aged 40-55 years with active or convalescent COVID-19. CDR3 bases: TGTGCCAGCATCGAGGAAGGCGGCTCCTCCGAGCAGTACTTC. It yields the protein CASIEEGGSSEQYF.